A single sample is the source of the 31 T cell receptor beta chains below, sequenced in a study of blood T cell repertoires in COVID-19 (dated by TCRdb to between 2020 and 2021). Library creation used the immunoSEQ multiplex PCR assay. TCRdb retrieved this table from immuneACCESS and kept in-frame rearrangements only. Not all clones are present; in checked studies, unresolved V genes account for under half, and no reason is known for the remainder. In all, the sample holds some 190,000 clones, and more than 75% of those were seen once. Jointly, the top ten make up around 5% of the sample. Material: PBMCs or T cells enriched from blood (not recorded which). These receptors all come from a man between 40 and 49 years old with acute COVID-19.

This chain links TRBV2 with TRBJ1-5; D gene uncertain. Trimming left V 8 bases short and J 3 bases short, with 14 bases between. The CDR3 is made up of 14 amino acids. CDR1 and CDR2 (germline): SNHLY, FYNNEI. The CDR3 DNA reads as TGTGCCAGCGGTGGGATTGGGCCCAATCAGCCCCAGCATTTT. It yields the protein CASGGIGPNQPQHF.

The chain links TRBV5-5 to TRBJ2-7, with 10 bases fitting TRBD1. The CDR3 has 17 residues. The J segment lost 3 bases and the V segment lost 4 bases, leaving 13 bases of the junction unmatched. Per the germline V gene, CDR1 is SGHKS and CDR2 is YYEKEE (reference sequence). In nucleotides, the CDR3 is TGTGCCAGCAGCCGGACAGGGGGGGAGTTAGGATACTACGAGCAGTACTTC. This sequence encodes CASSRTGGELGYYEQYF.

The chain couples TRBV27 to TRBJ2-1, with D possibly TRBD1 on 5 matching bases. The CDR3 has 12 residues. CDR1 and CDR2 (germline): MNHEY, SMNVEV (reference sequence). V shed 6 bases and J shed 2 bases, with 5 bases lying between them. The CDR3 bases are TGTGCCAGCAGACAGGCCTACAATGAGCAGTTCTTC. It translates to CASRQAYNEQFF.

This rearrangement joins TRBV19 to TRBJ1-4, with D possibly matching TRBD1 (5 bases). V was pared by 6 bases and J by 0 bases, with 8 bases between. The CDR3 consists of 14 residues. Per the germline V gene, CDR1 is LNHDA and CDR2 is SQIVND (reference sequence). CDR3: CASRDRATNEKLFF. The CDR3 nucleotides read TGTGCCAGTAGAGACAGAGCAACTAATGAAAAACTGTTTTTT.

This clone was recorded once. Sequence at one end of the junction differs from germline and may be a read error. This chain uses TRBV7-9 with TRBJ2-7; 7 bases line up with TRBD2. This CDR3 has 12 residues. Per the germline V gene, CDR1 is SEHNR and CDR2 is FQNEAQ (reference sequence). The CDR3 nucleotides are TGTGCCAGCAGCTTCGCCCGGGACTACCCCACTTTC. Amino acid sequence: CASSFARDYPTF.

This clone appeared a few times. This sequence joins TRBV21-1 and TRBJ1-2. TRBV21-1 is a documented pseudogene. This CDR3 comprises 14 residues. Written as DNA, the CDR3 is TGTGCCAGCAGCAAGCCCCGAGTAGGGAGTGGCTACACCTTC. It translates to CASSKPRVGSGYTF.

The CDR3 loop is CASTPTGRNTEAFF. CDR3 bases: TGTGCCAGCACCCCGACAGGGCGGAACACTGAAGCTTTCTTT. The chain joins TRBV28 to TRBJ1-1; 7 bases are a match to TRBD1. Per the germline V gene, CDR1 is MDHEN and CDR2 is SYDVKM. This CDR3 spans 14 amino acids. With V trimmed by 7 bases and J by 1 base, 6 bases remained unmatched. Full variable domain (remainder filled in from reference TRBV28 and TRBJ1-1): DVKVTQSSRYLVKRTGEKVFLECVQDMDHENMFWYRQDPGLGLRLIYFSYDVKMKEKGDIPEGYSVSREKKERFSLILESASTNQTSMYLCASTPTGRNTEAFFGQGTRLTVV.

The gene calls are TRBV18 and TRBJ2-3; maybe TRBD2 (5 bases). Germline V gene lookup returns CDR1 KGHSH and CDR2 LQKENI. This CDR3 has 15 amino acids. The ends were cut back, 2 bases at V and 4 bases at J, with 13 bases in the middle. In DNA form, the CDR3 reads TGTGCCAGCTCACCATCAGTAGAGGGTTCAGATACGCAGTATTTT. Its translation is CASSPSVEGSDTQYF.

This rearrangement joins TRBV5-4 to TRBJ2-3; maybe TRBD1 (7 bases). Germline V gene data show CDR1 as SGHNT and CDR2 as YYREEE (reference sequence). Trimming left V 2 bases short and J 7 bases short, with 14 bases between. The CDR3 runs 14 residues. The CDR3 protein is CASSFWQGGNTQYF. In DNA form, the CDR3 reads TGTGCCAGCAGCTTTTGGCAGGGGGGAAATACGCAGTATTTT.

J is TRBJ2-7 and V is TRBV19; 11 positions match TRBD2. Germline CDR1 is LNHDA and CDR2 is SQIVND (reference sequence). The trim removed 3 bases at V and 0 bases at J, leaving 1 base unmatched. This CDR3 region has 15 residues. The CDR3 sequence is CASSMGLAVSYEQYF. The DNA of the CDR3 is TGTGCCAGTAGTATGGGACTAGCGGTCTCCTACGAGCAGTACTTC.

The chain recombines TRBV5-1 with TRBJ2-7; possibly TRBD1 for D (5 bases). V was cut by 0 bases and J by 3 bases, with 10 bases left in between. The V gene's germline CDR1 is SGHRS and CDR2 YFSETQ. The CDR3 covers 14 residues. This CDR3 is CASSLGRGDYEQYF. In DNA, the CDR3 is TGCGCCAGCAGCTTGGGTAGGGGTGACTACGAGCAGTACTTC.

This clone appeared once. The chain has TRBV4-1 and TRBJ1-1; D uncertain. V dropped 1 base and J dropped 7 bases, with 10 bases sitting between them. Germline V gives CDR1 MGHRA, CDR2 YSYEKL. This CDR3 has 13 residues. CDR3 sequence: CASSQVEDREAFF. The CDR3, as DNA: TGCGCCAGCAGCCAAGTGGAGGATCGTGAAGCTTTCTTT.

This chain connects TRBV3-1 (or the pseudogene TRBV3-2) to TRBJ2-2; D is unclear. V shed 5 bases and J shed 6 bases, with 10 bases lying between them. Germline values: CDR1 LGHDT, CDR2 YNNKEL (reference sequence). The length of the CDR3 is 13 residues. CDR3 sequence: CASSYGGSGELFF. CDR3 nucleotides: TGTGCCAGCAGCTACGGCGGTTCCGGGGAGCTGTTTTTT.

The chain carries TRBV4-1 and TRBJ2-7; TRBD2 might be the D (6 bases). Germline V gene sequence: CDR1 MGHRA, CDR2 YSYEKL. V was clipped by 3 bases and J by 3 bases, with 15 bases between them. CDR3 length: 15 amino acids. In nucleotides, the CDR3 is TGCGCCAGCAGCCACCCAGGGACCGGGAGCTACGAGCAGTACTTC. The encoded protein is CASSHPGTGSYEQYF.

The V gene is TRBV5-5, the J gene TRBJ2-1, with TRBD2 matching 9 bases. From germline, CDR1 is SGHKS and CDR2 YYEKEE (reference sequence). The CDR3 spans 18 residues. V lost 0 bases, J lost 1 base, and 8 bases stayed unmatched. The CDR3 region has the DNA TGTGCCAGCAGCTTGGTGGGTAGCGGGAGCGGGTCCTACAATGAGCAGTTCTTC. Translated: CASSLVGSGSGSYNEQFF.

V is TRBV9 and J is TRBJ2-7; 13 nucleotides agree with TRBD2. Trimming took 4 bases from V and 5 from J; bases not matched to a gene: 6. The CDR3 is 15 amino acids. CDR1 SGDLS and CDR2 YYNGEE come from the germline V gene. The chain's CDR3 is CASSPRTSGSHEQYF. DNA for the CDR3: TGTGCCAGCAGCCCCCGGACTAGCGGGAGCCACGAGCAGTACTTC. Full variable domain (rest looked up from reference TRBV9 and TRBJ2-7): DSGVTQTPKHLITATGQRVTLRCSPRSGDLSVYWYQQSLDQGLQFLIQYYNGEERAKGNILERFSAQQFPDLHSELNLSSLELGDSALYFCASSPRTSGSHEQYFGPGTRLTVT.

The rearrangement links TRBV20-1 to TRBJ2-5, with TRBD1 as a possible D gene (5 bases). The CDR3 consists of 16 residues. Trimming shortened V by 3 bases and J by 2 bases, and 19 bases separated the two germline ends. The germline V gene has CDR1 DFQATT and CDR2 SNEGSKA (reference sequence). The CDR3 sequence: CSASGSNRSPQETQYF. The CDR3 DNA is TGCAGTGCTAGTGGGTCGAACAGGTCCCCTCAAGAGACCCAGTACTTC.

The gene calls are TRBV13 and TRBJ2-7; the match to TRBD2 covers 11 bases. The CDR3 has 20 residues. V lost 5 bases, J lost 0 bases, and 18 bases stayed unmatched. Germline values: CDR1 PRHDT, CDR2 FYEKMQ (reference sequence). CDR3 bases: TGTGCCAGCAGCCTCCTAGGGAGGGGTAGCGGGAGGGCTAGCTCCTACGAGCAGTACTTC. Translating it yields CASSLLGRGSGRASSYEQYF.

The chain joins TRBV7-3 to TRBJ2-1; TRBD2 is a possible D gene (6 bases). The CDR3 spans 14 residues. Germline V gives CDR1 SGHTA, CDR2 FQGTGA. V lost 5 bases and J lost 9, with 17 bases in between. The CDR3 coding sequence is TGTGCCAGCAGCGTGGGGACCGCAGCGGGTGAGCAGTTCTTC. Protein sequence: CASSVGTAAGEQFF.

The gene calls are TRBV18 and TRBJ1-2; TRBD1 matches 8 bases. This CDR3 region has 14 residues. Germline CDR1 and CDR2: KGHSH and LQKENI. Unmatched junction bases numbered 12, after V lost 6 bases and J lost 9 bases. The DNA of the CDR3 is TGTGCCAGCTCTCCCGGGACAGGCCAAACGAGCTACACCTTC. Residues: CASSPGTGQTSYTF.

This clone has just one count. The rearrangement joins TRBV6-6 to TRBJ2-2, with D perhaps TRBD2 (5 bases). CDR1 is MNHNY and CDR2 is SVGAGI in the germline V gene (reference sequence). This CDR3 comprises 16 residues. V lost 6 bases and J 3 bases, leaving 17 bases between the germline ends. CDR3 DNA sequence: TGTGCCAGCAGCACAACTAGATTAATCGACACCGGGGAGCTGTTTTTT. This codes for CASSTTRLIDTGELFF.

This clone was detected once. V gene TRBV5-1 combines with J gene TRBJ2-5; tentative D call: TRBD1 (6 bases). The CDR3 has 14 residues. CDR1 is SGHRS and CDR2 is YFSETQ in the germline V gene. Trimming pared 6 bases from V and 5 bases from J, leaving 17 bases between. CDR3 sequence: CASTLTGQGETQYF. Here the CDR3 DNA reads TGCGCCAGCACTCTCACAGGGCAGGGGGAGACCCAGTACTTC. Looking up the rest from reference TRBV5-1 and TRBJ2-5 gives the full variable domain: KAGVTQTPRYLIKTRGQQVTLSCSPISGHRSVSWYQQTPGQGLQFLFEYFSETQRNKGNFPGRFSGRQFSNSRSEMNVSTLELGDSALYLCASTLTGQGETQYFGPGTRLLVL.

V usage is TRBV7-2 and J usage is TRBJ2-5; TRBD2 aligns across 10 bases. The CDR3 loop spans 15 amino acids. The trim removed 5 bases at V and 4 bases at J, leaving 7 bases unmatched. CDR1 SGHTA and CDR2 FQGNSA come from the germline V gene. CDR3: CASSQSGRAGETQYF. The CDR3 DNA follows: TGTGCCAGCAGCCAAAGCGGGAGGGCAGGAGAGACCCAGTACTTC.

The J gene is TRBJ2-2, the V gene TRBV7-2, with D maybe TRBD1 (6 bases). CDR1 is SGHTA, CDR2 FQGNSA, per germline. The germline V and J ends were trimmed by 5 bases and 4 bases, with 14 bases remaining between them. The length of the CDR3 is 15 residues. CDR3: CASSLNRESTGELFF. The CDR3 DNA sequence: TGTGCCAGCAGCCTGAACAGGGAAAGCACCGGGGAGCTGTTTTTT. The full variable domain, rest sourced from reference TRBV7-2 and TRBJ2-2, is GAGVSQSPSNKVTEKGKDVELRCDPISGHTALYWYRQSLGQGLEFLIYFQGNSAPDKSGLPSDRFSAERTGGSVSTLTIQRTQQEDSAVYLCASSLNRESTGELFFGEGSRLTVL.

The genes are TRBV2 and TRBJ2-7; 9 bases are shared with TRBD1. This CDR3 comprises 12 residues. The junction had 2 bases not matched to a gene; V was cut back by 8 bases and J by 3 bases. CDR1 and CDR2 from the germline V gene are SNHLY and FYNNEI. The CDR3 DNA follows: TGTGCCAGCGAGACAGGGGGCTACGAGCAGTACTTC. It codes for CASETGGYEQYF.

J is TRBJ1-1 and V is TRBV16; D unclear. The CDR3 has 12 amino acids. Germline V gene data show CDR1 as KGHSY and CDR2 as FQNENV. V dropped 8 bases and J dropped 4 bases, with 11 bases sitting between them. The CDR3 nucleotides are TGTGCCAGCGGGCGGCGGGGCACTGAAGCTTTCTTT. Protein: CASGRRGTEAFF.

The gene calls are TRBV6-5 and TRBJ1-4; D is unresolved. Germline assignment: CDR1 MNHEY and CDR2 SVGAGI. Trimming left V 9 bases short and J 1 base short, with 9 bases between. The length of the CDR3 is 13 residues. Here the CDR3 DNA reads TGTGCCAGTACGCCGGGAACTAATGAAAAACTGTTTTTT. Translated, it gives CASTPGTNEKLFF.

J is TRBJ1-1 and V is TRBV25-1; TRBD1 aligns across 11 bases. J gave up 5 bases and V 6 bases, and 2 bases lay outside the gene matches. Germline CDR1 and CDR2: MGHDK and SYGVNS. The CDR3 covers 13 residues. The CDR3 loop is CASRDRGPTEAFF. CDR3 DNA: TGTGCCAGCAGGGACAGGGGGCCTACTGAAGCTTTCTTT.

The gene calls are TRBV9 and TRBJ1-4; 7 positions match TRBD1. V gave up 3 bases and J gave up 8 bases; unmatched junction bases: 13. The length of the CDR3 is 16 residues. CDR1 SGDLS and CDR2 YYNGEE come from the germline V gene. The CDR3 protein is CASSAPQTGLGEKLFF. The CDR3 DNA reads TGTGCCAGCAGCGCCCCACAGACAGGGTTAGGGGAAAAACTGTTTTTT.

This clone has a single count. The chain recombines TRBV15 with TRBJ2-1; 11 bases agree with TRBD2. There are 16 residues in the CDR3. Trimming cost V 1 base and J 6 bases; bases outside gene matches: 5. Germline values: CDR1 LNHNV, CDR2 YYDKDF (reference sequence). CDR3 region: CATSRGLAGGSNEQFF. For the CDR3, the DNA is TGTGCCACCAGCAGAGGGCTAGCGGGAGGAAGCAATGAGCAGTTCTTC.

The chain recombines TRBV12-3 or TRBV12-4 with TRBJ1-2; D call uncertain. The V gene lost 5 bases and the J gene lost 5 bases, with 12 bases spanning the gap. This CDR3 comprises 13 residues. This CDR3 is CASSTGIFYGYTF. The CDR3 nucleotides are TGTGCCAGCAGTACGGGGATTTTTTATGGCTACACCTTC.